A selection of T cell receptor beta chains follows, all from one sample in a study of breast tumors, draining lymph nodes, adjacent tissues. TCRdb redid the calling of the multiplex PCR reads with MiXCR, one entry per CDR3 protein. The table includes about 170,000 distinct CDR3 sequences, about 34% detected once. Sequenced sample: axillary lymph node tissue. These receptors were taken from a female donor with breast cancer. Some clones in this sample may be carry-over from other donors' samples. Both conserved end residues are part of each CDR3. Fields, in order: CDR3 DNA, CDR3 protein, D gene, V gene, clone size, J gene. The D gene is left open where the match is weak. Size values are once, few and many counts, or a class for expanded clones, and some rows have none.

TGTGCCAGCAGCGTACTGTCCACCGGGGAGCTGTTTTTT	CASSVLSTGELFF	.	TRBV9	once	TRBJ2-2
TGTGCCAGCAGCGTACGGGGCGGGAAAGAGACCCAGTACTTC	CASSVRGGKETQYF	.	TRBV9	.	TRBJ2-5
TGTGCCAGCAGTGCGAGACTAGCGCCGGGTCTGGAGACCCAGTACTTC	CASSARLAPGLETQYF	TRBD2	TRBV2	many	TRBJ2-5
TGTGCCACCAGCAGAGATCTCACGGCTTCCTACGAGCAGTACTTC	CATSRDLTASYEQYF	.	TRBV15	many	TRBJ2-7
TGCAGTGCCGGGGACAGTCGCAATTCACCCCTCCACTTT	CSAGDSRNSPLHF	TRBD1	TRBV20-1	few	TRBJ1-6
TGTGCCAGCTCACCAAAGAGGGGAAGTGGAGATACGCAGTATTTT	CASSPKRGSGDTQYF	.	TRBV18	many	TRBJ2-3
TGTGCCACCAGTGCCCCTGAGTCAGTTAGCAATCAGCCCCAGCATTTT	CATSAPESVSNQPQHF	.	TRBV24-1	.	TRBJ1-5
TGCGCCAGCAGTTGGACAGGAGGTTACAATCAGCCCCAGCATTTT	CASSWTGGYNQPQHF	TRBD1	TRBV5-1	.	TRBJ1-5
TGTGCCAGCAGCTTAGAGTGGGGCGCGGAACTGTTTTTT	CASSLEWGAELFF	.	TRBV11-2	once	TRBJ1-4
TGTGCCAGCAGCGACGAGGAAGCTCCCGATACGCAGTATTTT	CASSDEEAPDTQYF	.	TRBV9	many	TRBJ2-3
TGTGCCAGCAGGGACCAGGGGAGTTCCTACGAGCAGTACTTC	CASRDQGSSYEQYF	.	TRBV12-3/TRBV12-4	many	TRBJ2-7
TGTGCCAGCAGCGTGTCGCCTTTGGACACCTACGAGCAGTACTTC	CASSVSPLDTYEQYF	.	TRBV9	many	TRBJ2-7
TGTGCCAGTAGTATCGGGGCAGGGAACACTGAAGCTTTCTTT	CASSIGAGNTEAFF	.	TRBV19	many	TRBJ1-1
TGTGCTAGTGGGGGGGCAACTAATGAAAAACTGTTTTTT	CASGGATNEKLFF	.	TRBV12-5	.	TRBJ1-4
TGTGCCAGCTCCCGGGGTTTTTTGGCGAAGGGGAACATTCAGTACTTC	CASSRGFLAKGNIQYF	.	TRBV18	.	TRBJ2-4
TGTGCCAGCAGCCCTATAGCGGGAGAGGTCTACGAGCAGTACTTC	CASSPIAGEVYEQYF	TRBD2	TRBV6-5	.	TRBJ2-7
TGTGCCAGCAGTTATGGCAGGGGTTGGGAGCAGTACTTC	CASSYGRGWEQYF	.	TRBV6-6	many	TRBJ2-7
TGTGCCATCAGTGAGTCGGGCAGGGGCTATAGCAATCAGCCCCAGCATTTT	CAISESGRGYSNQPQHF	.	TRBV10-3	many	TRBJ1-5
TGTGCCAGCAGCTTAGGGGCGGGGGGTGGCAATCAGCCCCAGCATTTT	CASSLGAGGGNQPQHF	.	TRBV7-9	many	TRBJ1-5
TGTGCCATCAGTGAACGGGCTAGCGGGGGACGGGGGACCGGGGAGCTGTCTTGG	CAISERASGGRGTGELSW	TRBD2	TRBV10-3	.	TRBJ2-2
TGTGCCTGGTTAGGGGGGAATGGCTATGGCTACACCTTC	CAWLGGNGYGYTF	.	TRBV30	many	TRBJ1-2
TGTGCCAGCAGTGATGGGACGGTTGGATACGAGCAGTACTTC	CASSDGTVGYEQYF	.	TRBV6-1	many	TRBJ2-7
TGTGCCAGCAGGGCCGGGACAGAGACCCAGTACTTC	CASRAGTETQYF	.	TRBV2	once	TRBJ2-5
TGTGCCAGCAGCTTACGGCAGGGTAACACCGGGGAGCTGTTTTTT	CASSLRQGNTGELFF	.	TRBV7-9	many	TRBJ2-2
TGTGCCACCAGTGATTTTGGGTTAAGGACAGGGGACAACTGGAACACTGAAGCTTTCTTT	CATSDFGLRTGDNWNTEAFF	TRBD1	TRBV24-1	.	TRBJ1-1
TGCAGTGCCCCTACGCAGGGGGGGGCGGAAGGCTACACCTTC	CSAPTQGGAEGYTF	TRBD1	TRBV20-1	.	TRBJ1-2
TGTGCCAGCAGCTTTCGGGGGACAGGCCTCTACGAGCAGTACTTC	CASSFRGTGLYEQYF	TRBD1	TRBV11-2	many	TRBJ2-7
TGCAGTGCTAGAGGGGTTGTGACTGAAGCTTTCTTT	CSARGVVTEAFF	.	TRBV20-1	few	TRBJ1-1
TGTGCCAGCAGCTACACCATATCGGATACGCAGTATTTT	CASSYTISDTQYF	.	TRBV7-3	many	TRBJ2-3
TGCAGTGCTAGAGATCTCCGGGACAGTCCCAATTCACCCCTCCACTTT	CSARDLRDSPNSPLHF	TRBD1	TRBV20-1	.	TRBJ1-6
TGCAGTGCAGAGGGACTAGCGGGGGACAGTCGCAATTCACCCCTCCACTTT	CSAEGLAGDSRNSPLHF	TRBD1	TRBV20-1	once	TRBJ1-6
TGCGCCAGCAGTGACCCAGCGGGGGGCCGTATAAACATTCAGTACTTC	CASSDPAGGRINIQYF	TRBD2	TRBV10-2	.	TRBJ2-4
TGCAGTGCAAGCGAGGTGAGGGGGGAAGGCGGGAGGGCCGTAGAGACCCAGTACTTC	CSASEVRGEGGRAVETQYF	TRBD2	TRBV20-1	.	TRBJ2-5
TGCAGTGCTAGTGGTTTGGGACTAGCACCCAATGAGCAGTTCTTC	CSASGLGLAPNEQFF	TRBD2	TRBV20-1	.	TRBJ2-1